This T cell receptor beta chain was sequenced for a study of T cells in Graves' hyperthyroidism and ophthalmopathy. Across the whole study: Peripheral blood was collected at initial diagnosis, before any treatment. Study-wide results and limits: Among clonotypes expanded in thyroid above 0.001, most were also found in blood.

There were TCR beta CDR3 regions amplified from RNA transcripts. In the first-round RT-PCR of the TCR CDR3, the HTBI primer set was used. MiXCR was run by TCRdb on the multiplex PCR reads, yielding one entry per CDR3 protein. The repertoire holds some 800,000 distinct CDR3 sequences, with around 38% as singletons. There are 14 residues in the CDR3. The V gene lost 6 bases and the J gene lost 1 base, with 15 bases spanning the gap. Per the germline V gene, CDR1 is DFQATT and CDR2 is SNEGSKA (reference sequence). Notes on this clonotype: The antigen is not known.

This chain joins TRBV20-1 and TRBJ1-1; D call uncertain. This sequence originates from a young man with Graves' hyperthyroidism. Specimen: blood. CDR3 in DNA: TGCAGTGCCCGAGGCCAGGATACGAACACTGAAGCTTTCTTT. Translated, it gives CSARGQDTNTEAFF.